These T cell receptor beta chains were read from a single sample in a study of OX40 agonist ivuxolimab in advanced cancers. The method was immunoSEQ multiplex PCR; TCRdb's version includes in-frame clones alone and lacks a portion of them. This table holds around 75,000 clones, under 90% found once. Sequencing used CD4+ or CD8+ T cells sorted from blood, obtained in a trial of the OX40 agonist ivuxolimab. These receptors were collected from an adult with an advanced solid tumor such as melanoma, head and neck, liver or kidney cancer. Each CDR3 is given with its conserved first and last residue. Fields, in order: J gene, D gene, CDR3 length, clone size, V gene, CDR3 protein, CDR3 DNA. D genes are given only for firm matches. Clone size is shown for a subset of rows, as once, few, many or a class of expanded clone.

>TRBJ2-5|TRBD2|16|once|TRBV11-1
CASSLVVAGLQETQYF
TGTGCCAGCAGCTTAGTGGTAGCGGGCCTCCAAGAGACCCAGTACTTC
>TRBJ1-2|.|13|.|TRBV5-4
CAGGDRQKDGYTF
TGTGCCGGGGGGGATCGCCAGAAGGATGGCTACACCTTC
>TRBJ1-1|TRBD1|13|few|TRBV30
CACLRGQGTEAFF
TGTGCCTGCCTCAGGGGGCAGGGCACTGAAGCTTTCTTT
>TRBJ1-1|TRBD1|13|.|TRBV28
CASSSGTGAEAFF
TGTGCCAGCAGTTCCGGGACAGGGGCTGAAGCTTTCTTT
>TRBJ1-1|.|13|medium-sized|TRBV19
CASSISIQTEAFF
TGTGCCAGTAGTATAAGCATTCAGACTGAAGCTTTCTTT
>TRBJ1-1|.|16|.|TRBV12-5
CASGLVLGQGPTEAFF
TGTGCTAGTGGTTTGGTATTGGGGCAGGGGCCAACTGAAGCTTTCTTT
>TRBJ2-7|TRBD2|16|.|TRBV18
CASSPPSLARDYEQYF
TGTGCCAGCTCACCACCTTCACTAGCGAGGGACTACGAGCAGTACTTC
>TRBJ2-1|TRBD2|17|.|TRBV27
CASSRKGASGLYNEQFF
TGTGCCAGCAGTAGGAAGGGCGCTAGCGGCCTCTACAATGAGCAGTTCTTC
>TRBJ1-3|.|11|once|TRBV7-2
CAGSSGNTIYF
TGTGCAGGATCCTCTGGAAACACCATATATTTT
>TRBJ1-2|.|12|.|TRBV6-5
CASYRGADGYTF
TGTGCCAGTTATCGGGGGGCCGATGGCTACACCTTC
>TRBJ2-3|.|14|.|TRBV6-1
CASSGFIATDTQYF
TGTGCCAGCAGTGGATTCATAGCAACGGATACGCAGTATTTT
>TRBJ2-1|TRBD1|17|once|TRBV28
CASSLWGNRGINNEQFF
TGTGCCAGCAGTTTATGGGGGAACAGGGGAATAAACAATGAGCAGTTCTTC
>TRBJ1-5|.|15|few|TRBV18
CASSPNQLDNQPQHF
TGTGCCAGCTCACCAAATCAGCTAGACAATCAGCCCCAGCATTTT
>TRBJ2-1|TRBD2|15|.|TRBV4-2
CASSRLAGAGNEQFF
TGTGCCAGCAGCCGCTTAGCGGGAGCGGGGAATGAGCAGTTCTTC
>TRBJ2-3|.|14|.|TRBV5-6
CASSRGEKPDTQYF
TGTGCCAGCAGCAGAGGGGAGAAACCAGATACGCAGTATTTT
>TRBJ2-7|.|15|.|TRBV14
CASSQGHLGIYEQYF
TGTGCCAGCAGCCAAGGACATTTGGGCATCTACGAGCAGTACTTC
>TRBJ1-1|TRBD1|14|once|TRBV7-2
CASTRDRGNTEAFF
TGTGCCAGCACCCGGGACAGGGGGAACACTGAAGCTTTCTTT